These 30 T cell receptor beta chains originate from one sample sequenced in a study of T cells after yellow fever vaccination. MiXCR, applied by TCRdb to the 5' RACE reads, yields one record per CDR3 protein. The table has some 350,000 distinct CDR3 sequences, 11% seen once. Sequences were derived from PBMCs, sampled on the day of the first yellow fever vaccination. These receptors were collected from a man between 18 and 35 years old who received the YFV17D yellow fever vaccine.

This clonotype was seen a few times. The chain links TRBV19 to TRBJ2-5, with D hard to call. CDR3 length: 8 residues. Germline lookup yields CDR1 LNHDA and CDR2 SQIVND (reference sequence). The CDR3 spells CVVETQYF. Here the CDR3 DNA reads TGTGTCGTAGAGACCCAGTACTTC.

V gene TRBV18 combines with J gene TRBJ2-1, with TRBD1 matching over 8 bases. Germline V gene data show CDR1 as KGHSH and CDR2 as LQKENI. This CDR3 comprises 16 residues. With 5 bases clipped from V and 4 bases from J, the junction kept 10 bases outside the gene matches. CDR3: CASSKPSGTGYNEQFF. As DNA, the CDR3 is TGTGCCAGCTCAAAACCGAGTGGGACAGGATACAATGAGCAGTTCTTC.

For this clonotype: This sequence may be a read error, since a much larger clone differs from it by one base. This sequence joins TRBV27 and TRBJ2-2, with TRBD2 matching 8 bases. CDR3 size: 16 residues. CDR1 is MNHEY and CDR2 is SMNVEV in the germline V gene (reference sequence). The chain's CDR3 is CASSLSLADNTGELSF. The CDR3 bases are TGTGCCAGCAGTTTATCACTAGCGGACAACACCGGGGAGCTGTCTTTT.

A few counts support this clonotype. The chain is built from TRBV12-3 or TRBV12-4 and TRBJ1-4, with 10 bases that match TRBD1. CDR3 length: 14 residues. After removal of 6 bases from V and 7 bases from J, the junction contained 5 bases not matched to a gene. CDR3 nucleotide sequence: TGTGCCAGCAGGGGACAGGGGCGGGCTGAAAAACTGTTTTTT. Translating it yields CASRGQGRAEKLFF.

V is TRBV6-5 and J is TRBJ1-1, with a tentative D call TRBD1 (5 bases). CDR3 length: 15 residues. Trimming pared 1 base from V and 1 base from J, leaving 10 bases between. Looked up from germline, CDR1 is MNHEY and CDR2 is SVGAGI. CDR3 loop: CASSYFRVGNTEAFF. The DNA for the CDR3 is TGTGCCAGCAGTTACTTCAGGGTGGGGAACACTGAAGCTTTCTTT.

The chain joins TRBV6-5 to TRBJ2-3, with D unresolved. Trimming removed 0 bases from V and 6 bases from J, with 13 bases in between. CDR3 length: 15 residues. In germline, CDR1 is MNHEY, CDR2 SVGAGI. The CDR3 is CASSYSSEWADTQYF. The CDR3 coding sequence is TGTGCCAGCAGTTACTCATCGGAGTGGGCCGATACGCAGTATTTT.

In DNA form, the CDR3 reads TGTGCCAGCCAAGGTCCCGGGGGGGGTCAGCCCCAGCATTTT. The encoded protein is CASQGPGGGQPQHF. The V call is TRBV6-2 or TRBV6-3, the J call TRBJ1-5, with a possible D match to TRBD1 (5 bases). V shed 8 bases and J shed 6 bases, with 17 bases lying between them. CDR1 MNHEY and CDR2 SVGEGT come from the germline V gene. The CDR3 covers 14 residues.

The J gene is TRBJ2-7, the V gene TRBV6-1, with 8 bases matching TRBD1. The ends lost 6 bases at V and 4 bases at J; junction bases unmatched: 8. Germline-derived CDR1 and CDR2 are MNHNS and SASEGT. The CDR3 has 14 residues. The CDR3 spells CASSETGEWYEQYV. The CDR3 DNA is TGTGCCAGCAGCGAGACAGGGGAGTGGTACGAGCAGTACGTC.

This clonotype was counted at least ten times. The V and J genes are TRBV5-1 and TRBJ2-1; D remains unclear. CDR3 length: 11 amino acids. The V gene lost 0 bases and the J gene lost 10 bases, with 5 bases spanning the gap. The germline V gene encodes CDR1 SGHRS and CDR2 YFSETQ. The DNA of the CDR3 is TGCGCCAGCAGCTTGGAACAGGAGCAGTTCTTC. Its translation: CASSLEQEQFF.

In this sample, this clonotype turned up a few times. The J gene is TRBJ1-1, the V gene TRBV19; D gene uncertain. Deletions cut 7 bases from V and 6 bases from J, with 18 bases between. The CDR3 spans 14 residues. From germline, CDR1 is LNHDA and CDR2 SQIVND (reference sequence). Written as DNA, the CDR3 is TGTGCCAGTATTAGCGGAGGGCTCCGCGCTGAAGCTTTCTTT. It is translated as CASISGGLRAEAFF.

Only a few counts were recorded for this clonotype. J is TRBJ2-1 and V is TRBV6-2 or TRBV6-3, with a weak D call TRBD1 (9 bases). Trimming left V 2 bases short and J 5 bases short, with 25 bases between. The germline V gene encodes CDR1 MNHEY and CDR2 SVGEGT. The CDR3 consists of 19 residues. For the CDR3, the DNA is TGTGCCAGCAGTTACCGGGACAGGGACTGGTTAGCGGGGCACAATGAGCAGTTCTTC. This sequence encodes CASSYRDRDWLAGHNEQFF.

This clonotype was counted between two and nine times. The CDR3 nucleotides are TGTGCCAGCAGCCCCCCGGGACTACCAAATTCACCCCTCCACTTT. The encoded protein is CASSPPGLPNSPLHF. The gene calls are TRBV12-3 or TRBV12-4 and TRBJ1-6; weak D call: TRBD1 (5 bases). The V end was cut by 6 bases, the J end by 7 bases, with 16 bases between. The CDR3 runs to 15 residues.

This clonotype has more than one count but fewer than ten. J is TRBJ2-5 and V is TRBV5-4, with 8 bases aligning to TRBD2. In germline, CDR1 is SGHNT, CDR2 YYREEE (reference sequence). The CDR3 totals 13 residues. The J segment lost 3 bases and the V segment lost 5 bases, leaving 3 bases of the junction unmatched. The CDR3 DNA sequence: TGTGCCAGCAGTTCCGGGGGGGAAGAGACCCAGTACTTC. Its translation is CASSSGGEETQYF. Full variable domain (rest looked up from reference TRBV5-4 and TRBJ2-5): ETGVTQSPTHLIKTRGQQVTLRCSSQSGHNTVSWYQQALGQGPQFIFQYYREEENGRGNFPPRFSGLQFPNYSSELNVNALELDDSALYLCASSSGGEETQYFGPGTRLLVL.

The gene calls are TRBV20-1 and TRBJ2-7, with 7 positions matching TRBD1. Germline V gene sequence: CDR1 DFQATT, CDR2 SNEGSKA (reference sequence). The V and J ends lost 6 bases and 0 bases, in that order; junction bases with no gene match: 17. The CDR3 length is 17 residues. CDR3 loop: CSAPAGGWAGSSYEQYF. The CDR3 DNA reads as TGCAGTGCCCCCGCAGGGGGTTGGGCGGGTAGCTCCTACGAGCAGTACTTC.

This clonotype has a handful of counts. The CDR3 protein is CASSLAYRTNQPQHF. As DNA, the CDR3 is TGTGCCAGCAGCTTAGCCTACAGGACCAATCAGCCCCAGCATTTT. The rearrangement uses TRBV7-8 and TRBJ1-5; the D gene is possibly TRBD1 (5 bases). Trimming removed 0 bases from V and 3 bases from J, with 9 bases in between. CDR3 length: 15 amino acids. Germline V gives CDR1 SGHVS, CDR2 FQNEAQ.

This sequence joins TRBV5-1 and TRBJ1-2; a weak D match, TRBD1 (5 bases). V lost 0 bases and J lost 7, with 10 bases in between. Per the germline V gene, CDR1 is SGHRS and CDR2 is YFSETQ. The CDR3 is made up of 13 amino acids. The CDR3 DNA is TGCGCCAGCAGCTTGGGATCCGGGGGTGGCTACACCTTC. This translates into CASSLGSGGGYTF.

The chain uses TRBV3-1 and TRBJ2-2; weak D call: TRBD2 (5 bases). Per the germline V gene, CDR1 is LGHDT and CDR2 is YNNKEL (reference sequence). There are 19 residues in the CDR3. Between the trimmed V and J ends, which lost 6 bases and 4 bases, there was a span of 27 bases. The CDR3 sequence is CASSPRAAVLLGGTGELFF. DNA of the CDR3: TGTGCCAGCAGTCCTCGGGCAGCGGTCCTACTCGGTGGCACCGGGGAGCTGTTTTTT.

There are a few counts of this clonotype. V usage is TRBV6-1 and J usage is TRBJ1-3; D gene ambiguous. The CDR3 extends over 13 amino acids. V was shortened by 8 bases and J by 1 base, with 9 bases between the two germline ends. Germline CDR1 reads MNHNS; CDR2 reads SASEGT. CDR3 in amino acids: CASCGRSGNTIYF. DNA of the CDR3: TGTGCCAGCTGCGGGAGGTCTGGAAACACCATATATTTT.

The genes are TRBV19 and TRBJ2-3; D is ambiguous. Germline V gene sequence: CDR1 LNHDA, CDR2 SQIVND (reference sequence). This CDR3 is built from 14 residues. Trimming stripped 5 bases from V and 6 bases from J, with 15 bases between. The CDR3 here is CASSSPLAPDTQYF. CDR3 nucleotides: TGTGCCAGTAGTTCCCCGTTGGCGCCGGATACGCAGTATTTT.

The rearrangement joins TRBV29-1 to TRBJ2-1; weak D call: TRBD2 (6 bases). The CDR3 runs to 12 residues. V shed 7 bases and J shed 4 bases, with 11 bases lying between them. The germline gives CDR1 SQVTM, CDR2 ANQGSEA. The CDR3 bases are TGCAGCGCCGGGACTGGGTACAATGAGCAGTTCTTC. Translated: CSAGTGYNEQFF.

This clonotype was counted at least ten times. CDR3 in amino acids: CSAYRDRYTDTQYF. Written as DNA, the CDR3 is TGCAGCGCCTACCGGGACAGGTACACAGATACGCAGTATTTT. This sequence joins TRBV29-1 and TRBJ2-3; 8 bases agree with TRBD1. V lost 7 bases, J lost 2 bases, and 8 bases stayed unmatched. The CDR3 runs 14 residues. Germline-derived CDR1 and CDR2 are SQVTM and ANQGSEA.

The chain combines TRBV12-3 or TRBV12-4 with TRBJ1-6; TRBD1 might be the D (5 bases). V was cut by 5 bases and J by 3 bases, with 11 bases left in between. The CDR3 runs to 15 residues. The CDR3 spells CASSPRGGYNSPLHF. CDR3 bases: TGTGCCAGCAGTCCCCGTGGGGGCTATAATTCACCCCTCCACTTT.

A few counts support this clonotype. V usage is TRBV29-1 and J usage is TRBJ2-4; D possibly corresponds to TRBD1 (6 bases). The CDR3 is made up of 12 amino acids. Germline V gene data show CDR1 as SQVTM and CDR2 as ANQGSEA. Trimming took off 2 bases at V and 9 bases at J, with 11 bases between the two ends. DNA of the CDR3: TGCAGCGTTGAATCAGGGGATAGCATTCAGTACTTC. Its translation: CSVESGDSIQYF.

The chain uses TRBV4-3 and TRBJ2-5; no clear D. The germline V gene has CDR1 LGHNA and CDR2 YSLEER. The CDR3 has 16 amino acids. With 4 bases removed from V and 2 bases from J, the gap between germline ends came to 17 bases. In DNA, the CDR3 is TGCGCCAGCAGCCCGCTTTACGGCGAAGCACAAGAGACCCAGTACTTC. Its protein is CASSPLYGEAQETQYF.

This clonotype was picked up many times. V usage is TRBV12-3 or TRBV12-4 and J usage is TRBJ2-2; D is ambiguous. V gave up 4 bases and J gave up 3 bases, with 6 bases separating them. CDR3 size: 13 residues. The CDR3 nucleotides are TGTGCCAGCAGTTCGAGCTACACCGGGGAGCTGTTTTTT. It yields the protein CASSSSYTGELFF.

This chain links TRBV2 with TRBJ1-1; 7 nucleotides match TRBD1. The CDR3 has 15 amino acids. V lost 6 bases and J lost 4; bases outside the gene matches: 11. Germline CDR1 SNHLY, CDR2 FYNNEI. CDR3 in amino acids: CASSLTGTVTTEAFF. CDR3 DNA sequence: TGTGCCAGCAGCCTTACCGGGACAGTGACCACTGAAGCTTTCTTT.

The table lists this clonotype with a few counts. J is TRBJ2-6 and V is TRBV12-3 or TRBV12-4; 11 bases are a match to TRBD1. The trim removed 5 bases at V and 5 bases at J, leaving 5 bases unmatched. The CDR3 runs 16 residues. CDR3: CASSGGQGARANVLTF. CDR3 coding DNA: TGTGCCAGCAGTGGCGGACAGGGGGCGAGGGCCAACGTCCTGACTTTC.

A remark on this clonotype: A much larger clone is a single base away; this may be a read error. The V and J genes are TRBV5-1 and TRBJ1-6; D is possibly TRBD1 (5 bases). Germline CDR1 and CDR2: SGHRS and YFSETQ. V lost 2 bases and J lost 10, with 13 bases in between. The CDR3 loop spans 14 amino acids. The DNA of the CDR3 is TGCGCCAGCAGCTTACCTTCAGGGAACTCACCCCTCCACTTT. Protein: CASSLPSGNSPLHF.

V usage is TRBV28 and J usage is TRBJ2-7; 11 positions match TRBD2. This CDR3 has 15 amino acids. In germline, CDR1 is MDHEN, CDR2 SYDVKM. V trimming: 5 bases; J trimming: 4 bases; junction bases outside the gene matches: 7. The CDR3 region has the DNA TGTGCCAGCAGTCTACTCCTAGCGGGGGGTTACGAGCAGTACTTC. Translation gives CASSLLLAGGYEQYF. Together with reference TRBV28 and TRBJ2-7, the CDR3 gives the full variable domain: DVKVTQSSRYLVKRTGEKVFLECVQDMDHENMFWYRQDPGLGLRLIYFSYDVKMKEKGDIPEGYSVSREKKERFSLILESASTNQTSMYLCASSLLLAGGYEQYFGPGTRLTVT.

A few counts support this clonotype. V usage is TRBV5-1 and J usage is TRBJ2-3; weak D call: TRBD1 (6 bases). Germline V gene data show CDR1 as SGHRS and CDR2 as YFSETQ. V was cut by 0 bases and J by 2 bases, with 16 bases left in between. There are 17 residues in the CDR3. The CDR3 spells CASSLAGNRVLTDTQYF. The DNA for the CDR3 is TGCGCCAGCAGCTTGGCCGGAAACAGGGTGCTCACAGATACGCAGTATTTT.